The 4 T cell receptor beta chains below come from one sample, sequenced in a study of T-cell memory formation after mild COVID-19. TCRdb fed the 5' RACE reads into MiXCR, producing one record per CDR3 protein. The sample records around 190,000 distinct CDR3 sequences, around a sixth being singletons. The sequencing sample was made of PBMCs or a T cell subset sorted from them (not recorded which). The receptors originated from a young man who had mild COVID-19 (a few samples of this study predate the infection). Cell type and time point are not known.

The chain couples TRBV5-1 to TRBJ2-7, with 7 nucleotides matching TRBD1. Germline CDR1 is SGHRS and CDR2 is YFSETQ. Losses at the gene ends were 8 bases for V and 0 bases for J; bases not matched to a gene: 5. This CDR3 contains 13 residues. The CDR3 DNA reads TGCGCCAGTTACCGGGACAGCTCCTACGAGCAGTACTTC. This encodes CASYRDSSYEQYF.

The rearrangement uses TRBV11-2 and TRBJ2-1; a weak D match, TRBD2 (6 bases). Trimming left V 3 bases short and J 4 bases short, with 16 bases between. The CDR3 sequence is 16 residues long. Germline loops: CDR1 SGHAT, CDR2 FQNNGV. In DNA form, the CDR3 reads TGTGCCAGCAGCTTCGCCCCGGGACTGCAGTACAATGAGCAGTTCTTC. Translation: CASSFAPGLQYNEQFF. The whole variable domain, filled in from reference TRBV11-2 and TRBJ2-1, reads EAGVAQSPRYKIIEKRQSVAFWCNPISGHATLYWYQQILGQGPKLLIQFQNNGVVDDSQLPKDRFSAERLKGVDSTLKIQPAKLEDSAVYLCASSFAPGLQYNEQFFGPGTRLTVL.

This clonotype has just a few counts. The V call is TRBV7-7, the J call TRBJ2-7, with 10 bases matching TRBD1. CDR1 and CDR2 from the germline V gene are SSHAT and FNYEAQ (reference sequence). V gave up 5 bases and J gave up 3 bases; unmatched junction bases: 4. CDR3 length equals 14 residues. The CDR3 region has the DNA TGTGCCAGCAGCCCCAGGACAGGGGGCTACGAGCAGTACTTC. This gives the protein CASSPRTGGYEQYF.

There are many counts of this clonotype. The V and J genes are TRBV3-1 and TRBJ2-1, with D perhaps TRBD2 (5 bases). Germline lookup yields CDR1 LGHDT and CDR2 YNNKEL (reference sequence). This CDR3 contains 13 residues. Trimming removed 2 bases at V and 10 bases at J, with 12 bases between. The CDR3 protein is CASSQFLGVEQFF. CDR3 nucleotide sequence: TGTGCCAGCAGCCAATTCCTGGGAGTCGAGCAGTTCTTC.